Presented here are 14 T cell receptor beta chains from one specimen sequenced in a study of T-cell memory formation after mild COVID-19. TCRdb analysed the 5' RACE reads with MiXCR anew, one entry per CDR3 protein. Of under 550,000 distinct CDR3 sequences listed, roughly 20% are singletons. Sequenced input: PBMCs or a T cell subset sorted from them (not recorded which). The source is an adult woman who had mild COVID-19 (a few samples of this study predate the infection). Cell type and time point are not known.

The chain has TRBV6-1 and TRBJ2-7, with D hard to call. Germline V gene sequence: CDR1 MNHNS, CDR2 SASEGT. The CDR3 contains 14 residues. V lost 5 bases and J lost 3, with 14 bases in between. DNA for the CDR3: TGTGCCAGCAGTCCCTCTGCGGACCTCTACGAGCAGTACTTC. Its protein is CASSPSADLYEQYF.

V and J are TRBV12-3 or TRBV12-4 and TRBJ2-7; D gene ambiguous. V lost 6 bases and J lost 1, with 10 bases in between. The CDR3 covers 13 residues. CDR3 DNA: TGTGCCAGCAGCCGTGATTTTTCCTACGAGCAGTACTTC. Translated: CASSRDFSYEQYF.

This clonotype showed up just a few times. The V call is TRBV7-9, the J call TRBJ2-1; 11 nucleotides line up with TRBD2. This CDR3 has 15 amino acids. The ends lost 3 bases at V and 7 bases at J; junction bases unmatched: 5. Germline-derived CDR1 and CDR2 are SEHNR and FQNEAQ (reference sequence). Here the CDR3 reads CASSLGLAETNEQFF. DNA for the CDR3: TGTGCCAGCAGCTTGGGACTAGCGGAAACAAATGAGCAGTTCTTC.

The V call is TRBV7-9, the J call TRBJ2-7; D assignment may be TRBD1 or TRBD2 (6 bases each). Between the trimmed V and J ends, which lost 1 base and 3 bases, there was a span of 16 bases. Looked up from germline, CDR1 is SEHNR and CDR2 is FQNEAQ (reference sequence). The CDR3 is made up of 16 amino acids. The CDR3 sequence: CASSLVGGGRDYEQYF. In DNA, the CDR3 is TGTGCCAGCAGCTTAGTAGGGGGAGGCCGAGACTACGAGCAGTACTTC.

The rearrangement joins TRBV29-1 to TRBJ1-2; 8 positions agree with TRBD1. The CDR3 is 14 residues long. Germline loops: CDR1 SQVTM, CDR2 ANQGSEA. Unmatched junction bases numbered 8, after V lost 0 bases and J lost 8 bases. CDR3 in DNA: TGCAGCGTTGAAGACCTGGGACAGGCCACGGGCTACACCTTC. Its translation is CSVEDLGQATGYTF.

This chain uses TRBV5-1 with TRBJ2-1, with D possibly TRBD1 on 6 matching bases. Germline lookup yields CDR1 SGHRS and CDR2 YFSETQ. Trimming took 3 bases from V and 8 from J, leaving 15 bases between them. CDR3 size: 14 residues. The CDR3 loop reads CASSSGAGFDEQFF. DNA of the CDR3: TGCGCCAGCAGCTCAGGGGCAGGGTTTGATGAGCAGTTCTTC.

The chain uses TRBV24-1 and TRBJ1-5; the match to TRBD1 covers 7 bases. Germline values: CDR1 KGHDR, CDR2 SFDVKD. J was trimmed by 4 bases and V by 6 bases; bases with no gene match: 5. The CDR3 is 14 residues long. The CDR3 bases are TGTGCCACCAGTATCCGGGACAGTAATCAGCCCCAGCATTTT. The encoded protein is CATSIRDSNQPQHF.

The V call is TRBV9, the J call TRBJ1-1; 7 nucleotides agree with TRBD1. J was trimmed by 1 base and V by 1 base; bases with no gene match: 7. Germline-derived CDR1 and CDR2 are SGDLS and YYNGEE. The CDR3 has 16 amino acids. The CDR3 DNA reads as TGTGCCAGCAGCGTAACCCCGACAGGGTCGAACACTGAAGCTTTCTTT. It specifies CASSVTPTGSNTEAFF. The whole variable domain, filled in from reference TRBV9 and TRBJ1-1, reads DSGVTQTPKHLITATGQRVTLRCSPRSGDLSVYWYQQSLDQGLQFLIQYYNGEERAKGNILERFSAQQFPDLHSELNLSSLELGDSALYFCASSVTPTGSNTEAFFGQGTRLTVV.

This clonotype was recorded at least ten times. The V and J genes are TRBV20-1 and TRBJ2-7; D is uncertain. V lost 5 bases to trimming and J lost 3 bases, with 14 bases between them. Looked up from germline, CDR1 is DFQATT and CDR2 is SNEGSKA (reference sequence). CDR3 length equals 13 residues. The CDR3 DNA is TGCAGTGCTGCACAAGTCTCCTACTACGAGCAGTACTTC. This sequence encodes CSAAQVSYYEQYF.

This clonotype has at least ten counts. The chain uses TRBV20-1 and TRBJ1-6; D is ambiguous. In germline, CDR1 is DFQATT, CDR2 SNEGSKA (reference sequence). This CDR3 has 13 amino acids. Deletions cut 0 bases from V and 14 bases from J, with 14 bases between. The CDR3 DNA sequence: TGCAGTGCTAGAGATCCGACGGATCTATCCCTCCACTTT. Translating it yields CSARDPTDLSLHF.

This clonotype was counted only a few times. The CDR3 protein is CASSLAVEYEQYF. CDR3 nucleotide sequence: TGTGCCAGCAGCTTAGCAGTCGAATACGAGCAGTACTTC. V and J are TRBV7-2 and TRBJ2-7; D unresolved. The germline CDR1 and CDR2 sequences are SGHTA and FQGNSA. This CDR3 comprises 13 residues. V gave up 0 bases and J gave up 4 bases, with 7 bases separating them.

This clonotype was counted only a few times. The genes are TRBV24-1 and TRBJ1-1; 7 bases are a match to TRBD1. This CDR3 has 14 residues. V dropped 4 bases and J dropped 5; count of bases not matched to a gene: 6. The germline gives CDR1 KGHDR, CDR2 SFDVKD. CDR3 loop: CATSEGDRGTEAFF. The DNA of the CDR3 is TGTGCCACCAGTGAGGGGGACAGAGGAACTGAAGCTTTCTTT.

There are a few counts of this clonotype. V gene TRBV3-1 combines with J gene TRBJ2-1; D ambiguous. The CDR3 has 12 amino acids. CDR1 is LGHDT, CDR2 YNNKEL, per germline (reference sequence). Trimming shortened V by 3 bases and J by 11 bases, and 11 bases separated the two germline ends. CDR3: CASSHTPEKQFF. DNA of the CDR3: TGTGCCAGCAGCCATACGCCGGAGAAGCAGTTCTTC.

The table lists this clonotype with a few counts. The chain links TRBV27 to TRBJ1-1, with TRBD1 matching 8 bases. The CDR3 contains 13 residues. Germline V gene lookup returns CDR1 MNHEY and CDR2 SMNVEV (reference sequence). Losses at the gene ends were 3 bases for V and 4 bases for J; bases not matched to a gene: 1. The DNA of the CDR3 is TGTGCCAGCAGTTTTGGGACAGGCACTGAAGCTTTCTTT. This gives the protein CASSFGTGTEAFF.